Given below is one T cell receptor (beta chain) in context. This entry comes from a study of technical replicates of blood from four donors. The assay was immunoSEQ multiplex PCR, and TCRdb's table has in-frame clones only and misses some. This table holds approximately 92,000 clones, 95% found once. This CDR3 contains 15 residues. With 3 bases clipped from V and 5 bases from J, the junction kept 8 bases outside the gene matches. CDR1 is SGDLS and CDR2 is YYNGEE in the germline V gene. V usage is TRBV9 and J usage is TRBJ2-4, with 7 positions matching TRBD1. The sequenced sample consisted of T cells isolated from PBMCs. This receptor was identified in a human donor in good health. The CDR3 loop is CASSAQGQAENIQYF. As DNA, the CDR3 is TGTGCCAGCAGCGCACAAGGACAGGCTGAAAACATTCAGTACTTC. Complete variable domain (other parts from reference TRBV9 and TRBJ2-4): DSGVTQTPKHLITATGQRVTLRCSPRSGDLSVYWYQQSLDQGLQFLIQYYNGEERAKGNILERFSAQQFPDLHSELNLSSLELGDSALYFCASSAQGQAENIQYFGAGTRLSVL.